A single sample gave rise to the 8 T cell receptor beta chains below, sequenced in a study of Tregs in tolerant kidney transplant recipients. Method: immunoSEQ multiplex PCR; TCRdb's copy keeps in-frame clones and lacks some. The sample lists nearly 50,000 clones; over 85% were seen once. Recipients received nonmyeloablative bone marrow transplants from related graft donors, with transient mixed chimerism. The specimen comprised CD8+ T cells from blood (PBMCs), sampled 12 months after the transplant. The receptors shown here come from a human patient who received a combined kidney and bone marrow transplant. Certain T cells may be donor cells from the graft.

This clone has only a few counts. V usage is TRBV27 and J usage is TRBJ1-3; possible D gene TRBD1, 6 bases. The V gene's germline CDR1 is MNHEY and CDR2 SMNVEV (reference sequence). V was cut by 5 bases and J by 5 bases, with 13 bases left in between. The CDR3 spans 14 residues. The CDR3 bases are TGTGCCAGCAGTGCGTGGGACACCAGAAACACCATATATTTT. This codes for CASSAWDTRNTIYF.

The chain recombines TRBV18 with TRBJ2-3, with a tentative D call TRBD2 (5 bases). Trimming cost V 8 bases and J 0 bases, with 18 bases left between them. The CDR3 is 16 amino acids. Germline lookup yields CDR1 KGHSH and CDR2 LQKENI. For the CDR3, the DNA is TGTGCCAGCACCTCTTGGTACGGGGTGAGCACAGATACGCAGTATTTT. This gives the protein CASTSWYGVSTDTQYF.

The V gene is TRBV15, the J gene TRBJ2-1, with TRBD2 identical over 9 bases. The length of the CDR3 is 13 residues. Germline loops: CDR1 LNHNV, CDR2 YYDKDF (reference sequence). The junction had 2 bases not matched to a gene; V was cut back by 8 bases and J by 3 bases. The CDR3 reads CATHSGGYNEQFF. CDR3 DNA: TGTGCCACCCATAGCGGGGGCTACAATGAGCAGTTCTTC.

The gene calls are TRBV7-6 and TRBJ2-3; 8 positions match TRBD2. Trimming removed 0 bases from V and 4 bases from J; junction bases left unmatched: 18. CDR1 is SGHVS and CDR2 is FNYEAQ in the germline V gene. The CDR3 is 20 amino acids. This CDR3 reads CASSLAAQRAGVPLADTQYF. In DNA, the CDR3 is TGTGCCAGCAGCTTAGCAGCACAACGAGCGGGAGTCCCTCTCGCAGATACGCAGTATTTT.

V and J are TRBV10-3 and TRBJ2-5, with 10 bases aligning to TRBD2. Germline V CDR1 and CDR2: ENHRY, SYGVKD. V shed 6 bases, J shed 4 bases, and the junction held 8 bases outside the gene matches. CDR3 length: 15 residues. The CDR3 DNA reads TGTGCCATCAGCGACACTAGCGGGGTCAGAGAGACCCAGTACTTC. It encodes CAISDTSGVRETQYF.

The rearrangement uses TRBV6-6 and TRBJ2-7, with a possible D match to TRBD2 (5 bases). The CDR3 has 14 residues. CDR1 is MNHNY, CDR2 SVGAGI, per germline (reference sequence). Trimming took off 5 bases at V and 4 bases at J, with 15 bases between the two ends. CDR3 nucleotide sequence: TGTGCCAGCAGTCGCCTTTCGGAGCGGTACGAGCAGTACTTC. Protein product: CASSRLSERYEQYF.

This CDR3 reads CASEEAGELFF. Written as DNA, the CDR3 is TGCGCCAGCGAAGAGGCCGGGGAGCTGTTTTTT. The V and J genes are TRBV4-1 and TRBJ2-2; D uncertain. V lost 8 bases, J lost 6 bases, and 7 bases lay in between. This CDR3 region has 11 residues. Germline V gene sequence: CDR1 MGHRA, CDR2 YSYEKL.

This clone was picked up one time. The V and J genes are TRBV13 and TRBJ2-5; D perhaps matches TRBD2 (6 bases). V was trimmed by 5 bases and J by 5 bases, leaving 21 bases between them. This CDR3 contains 16 residues. Germline lookup yields CDR1 PRHDT and CDR2 FYEKMQ (reference sequence). The CDR3 spells CASSRAGTNAGETQYF. CDR3 nucleotides: TGTGCCAGCAGCCGCGCCGGGACCAATGCGGGGGAGACCCAGTACTTC.